This passage covers 30 T cell receptor beta chains from one sample sequenced in a study of cytomegalovirus exposure and HLA in healthy donors (dated by TCRdb to 2016 to 2017). Libraries were prepared through the immunoSEQ multiplex PCR assay. The multiplex PCR relied on a mix of 60 forward primers for TCR Vbeta segments and 13 reverse primers for TCR Jbeta segments. TCRdb mirrors the immuneACCESS table, restricted to in-frame sequences. Some clones are absent from its copies; in checked studies, under half trace to an unresolved V gene, and the reason for the others is unknown. This sample is represented by 100,000 to 150,000 clones; about 74% of them were singletons. The ten largest clones capture about 4.4% of the sample. The sample was PBMCs. The receptors were sampled from a woman aged 45-65 years in good health and CMV-seropositive.

The V call is TRBV15, the J call TRBJ2-5; 7 bases agree with TRBD2. The CDR3 length is 17 residues. Germline V gene sequence: CDR1 LNHNV, CDR2 YYDKDF (reference sequence). J was trimmed by 1 base and V by 0 bases; bases with no gene match: 8. The CDR3 DNA is TGTGCCACCAGCAGAGAAGGAGGTGGGAGGGTCCAAGAGACCCAGTACTTC. Its translation: CATSREGGGRVQETQYF.

This clone was seen ten or more times. The V gene is TRBV5-6, the J gene TRBJ2-7, with D possibly TRBD1 on 6 matching bases. The CDR3 extends over 13 amino acids. CDR1 is SGHDT, CDR2 YYEEEE, per germline. V was cut by 5 bases and J by 4 bases, with 13 bases left in between. The DNA of the CDR3 is TGTGCCAGCAGACGTTACCAGGGGTACGAGCAGTACTTC. Protein product: CASRRYQGYEQYF.

This chain uses TRBV5-1 with TRBJ1-2, with 7 bases identical to TRBD1. This CDR3 region has 14 residues. The germline V gene has CDR1 SGHRS and CDR2 YFSETQ. Trimming at V came to 4 bases and at J to 5 bases, leaving 8 bases not matched to a gene. The CDR3 sequence is CASSTDRDLYGYTF. The CDR3, as DNA: TGCGCCAGCAGCACTGACAGGGACCTATATGGCTACACCTTC.

The rearrangement links TRBV7-9 to TRBJ2-1, with TRBD2 identical over 8 bases. Germline V CDR1 and CDR2: SEHNR, FQNEAQ (reference sequence). Unmatched junction bases numbered 3, after V lost 2 bases and J lost 0 bases. CDR3 length: 16 amino acids. CDR3 sequence reads: CASSLRRGDSYNEQFF. In DNA form, the CDR3 reads TGTGCCAGCAGCTTAAGGCGGGGGGACTCCTACAATGAGCAGTTCTTC.

This rearrangement joins TRBV20-1 to TRBJ2-3, with D possibly matching TRBD1 (5 bases). Deletions cut 4 bases from V and 6 bases from J, with 8 bases between. The CDR3 totals 11 residues. Per germline, CDR1 DFQATT and CDR2 SNEGSKA (reference sequence). CDR3 residues: CSAKGVDTQYF. The DNA for the CDR3 is TGCAGTGCTAAAGGGGTCGATACGCAGTATTTT.

This clone was seen just once. The rearrangement links TRBV7-3 to TRBJ2-2, with D tentatively TRBD1 (6 bases). The CDR3 covers 15 residues. Looked up from germline, CDR1 is SGHTA and CDR2 is FQGTGA. Trimming removed 5 bases at V and 1 base at J, with 11 bases between. The CDR3 here is CASSPQGWNTGELFF. As DNA, the CDR3 is TGTGCCAGCAGCCCACAGGGCTGGAACACCGGGGAGCTGTTTTTT.

The chain recombines TRBV30 with TRBJ2-5; 8 nucleotides agree with TRBD2. The junction had 10 bases not matched to a gene; V was cut back by 6 bases and J by 4 bases. Germline V gene sequence: CDR1 GTSNPN, CDR2 SVGIG (reference sequence). The CDR3 is made up of 14 amino acids. CDR3 region: CACRGSRGGETQYF. The DNA of the CDR3 is TGTGCCTGCCGCGGGAGTCGGGGGGGAGAGACCCAGTACTTC.

The chain recombines TRBV6-5 with TRBJ1-4; no reliable D call. Germline values: CDR1 MNHEY, CDR2 SVGAGI. V gave up 6 bases and J gave up 8 bases, with 10 bases separating them. This CDR3 is 12 amino acids long. The CDR3 loop reads CASRKGGEKLFF. Written as DNA, the CDR3 is TGTGCCAGCAGGAAGGGAGGGGAAAAACTGTTTTTT.

The V gene is TRBV15, the J gene TRBJ2-1; TRBD2 aligns across 8 bases. This CDR3 has 17 residues. Losses at the gene ends were 1 base for V and 2 bases for J; bases not matched to a gene: 7. Germline assignment: CDR1 LNHNV and CDR2 YYDKDF (reference sequence). CDR3 sequence reads: CATSRGPAGATYNEQFF. The CDR3 bases are TGTGCCACCAGCAGAGGGCCAGCGGGGGCAACCTACAATGAGCAGTTCTTC. Full variable domain (outside the CDR3, taken from reference TRBV15 and TRBJ2-1): DAMVIQNPRYQVTQFGKPVTLSCSQTLNHNVMYWYQQKSSQAPKLLFHYYDKDFNNEADTPDNFQSRRPNTSFCFLDIRSPGLGDTAMYLCATSRGPAGATYNEQFFGPGTRLTVL.

The chain uses TRBV7-2 and TRBJ1-5, with D possibly TRBD1 on 5 matching bases. CDR1 is SGHTA and CDR2 is FQGNSA in the germline V gene. The CDR3 is 13 residues long. Trimming removed 7 bases at V and 2 bases at J, with 9 bases between. CDR3 in DNA: TGTGCCAGCAACCAGGGTCGCAATCAGCCCCAGCATTTT. As protein: CASNQGRNQPQHF.

This clone was found once. J is TRBJ1-4 and V is TRBV5-1; possible D gene TRBD1, 6 bases. The CDR3 extends over 15 amino acids. Trimming pared 4 bases from V and 7 bases from J, leaving 17 bases between. Germline loops: CDR1 SGHRS, CDR2 YFSETQ. The CDR3: CASSLNSGELEKLFF. In DNA form, the CDR3 reads TGCGCCAGCAGCCTCAACTCAGGGGAACTTGAAAAACTGTTTTTT.

In nucleotides, the CDR3 is TGTGCCAGCAGCGTAGTCCAACTTTCCTGCCCCACTGAAGCTTTCTTT. This translates into CASSVVQLSCPTEAFF. This chain joins TRBV9 and TRBJ1-1; D is unclear. The V gene lost 0 bases and the J gene lost 4 bases, with 16 bases spanning the gap. Germline V CDR1 and CDR2: SGDLS, YYNGEE. CDR3 length equals 16 residues.

The genes are TRBV27 and TRBJ2-1; D is uncertain. Trimming took 2 bases from V and 5 from J, leaving 7 bases between them. Germline assignment: CDR1 MNHEY and CDR2 SMNVEV (reference sequence). The CDR3 loop spans 13 amino acids. CDR3 protein: CASSLSEHNEQFF. The CDR3 DNA reads as TGTGCCAGCAGTTTAAGCGAGCACAATGAGCAGTTCTTC.

The chain has TRBV28 and TRBJ2-3, with TRBD2 matching over 16 bases. Germline CDR1 and CDR2: MDHEN and SYDVKM. V lost 3 bases, J lost 5 bases, and 5 bases stayed unmatched. The CDR3 sequence is 17 residues long. CDR3 region: CASSFLGLAGGIDTQYF. In DNA form, the CDR3 reads TGTGCCAGCAGTTTTTTGGGACTAGCGGGGGGGATAGATACGCAGTATTTT.

Note on this clone: Other DNA sequences in the sample encode the same CDR3. The chain links TRBV6-1 to TRBJ2-5, with 11 nucleotides matching TRBD2. Trimming at V came to 3 bases and at J to 1 base, leaving 1 base not matched to a gene. The CDR3 consists of 15 residues. The germline gives CDR1 MNHNS, CDR2 SASEGT. CDR3 sequence (DNA): TGTGCCAGCAGTGATCTAGCGGGGGGCCAAGAGACCCAGTACTTC. Translation gives CASSDLAGGQETQYF.

This clone was observed a few times. The rearrangement joins TRBV12-5 to TRBJ1-1, with D possibly being TRBD1 (5 bases). V was cut by 1 base and J by 1 base, with 10 bases left in between. The CDR3 totals 15 residues. Germline CDR1 is LGHNT and CDR2 is FRNRAP. CDR3 loop: CASGLGWTPNTEAFF. For the CDR3, the DNA is TGTGCTAGTGGTTTGGGGTGGACACCGAACACTGAAGCTTTCTTT.

The V call is TRBV29-1, the J call TRBJ1-1; D perhaps matches TRBD1 (5 bases). The V gene's germline CDR1 is SQVTM and CDR2 ANQGSEA. V gave up 1 base and J gave up 6 bases, with 18 bases separating them. The CDR3 has 15 amino acids. In nucleotides, the CDR3 is TGCAGCGTTGAAGGAGGACATCTTTCGGGCGCTGAAGCTTTCTTT. Residues: CSVEGGHLSGAEAFF.

V is TRBV9 and J is TRBJ2-7, with TRBD2 as a possible D gene (6 bases). Germline lookup yields CDR1 SGDLS and CDR2 YYNGEE. The V end was cut by 1 base, the J end by 7 bases, with 21 bases between. CDR3 length: 16 amino acids. The CDR3 is CASSVSWGTAALEQYF. The CDR3 bases are TGTGCCAGCAGCGTATCGTGGGGGACTGCCGCTTTGGAGCAGTACTTC.

This clone showed up just a few times. The chain links TRBV9 to TRBJ1-2; TRBD1 aligns across 7 bases. Germline V lookup: CDR1 SGDLS, CDR2 YYNGEE. J gave up 2 bases and V 1 base, and 11 bases lay outside the gene matches. The CDR3 sequence is 17 residues long. The CDR3 region is CASSVSQVGTENYGYTF. For the CDR3, the DNA is TGTGCCAGCAGCGTATCCCAGGTCGGGACAGAGAACTATGGCTACACCTTC.

The chain has TRBV11-2 and TRBJ2-7; a possible D gene is TRBD1 (5 bases). The germline V gene has CDR1 SGHAT and CDR2 FQNNGV. This CDR3 spans 12 amino acids. With 4 bases removed from V and 3 bases from J, the gap between germline ends came to 7 bases. The CDR3 DNA sequence: TGTGCCAGCAGCTCCCAGGGCTACGAGCAGTACTTC. Translating gives CASSSQGYEQYF.

CDR3: CASSSPGQGYEQYF. For the CDR3, the DNA is TGTGCCAGCAGCTCGCCGGGACAGGGTTACGAGCAGTACTTC. The rearrangement uses TRBV7-9 and TRBJ2-7; 9 bases match TRBD1. The CDR3 runs to 14 residues. With 4 bases clipped from V and 4 bases from J, the junction kept 5 bases outside the gene matches. Germline V lookup: CDR1 SEHNR, CDR2 FQNEAQ (reference sequence).

This clone came up a few times. The chain combines TRBV6-5 with TRBJ2-4; D not resolved. Between the trimmed V and J ends, which lost 0 bases and 9 bases, there was a span of 18 bases. CDR3 length: 16 residues. Germline CDR1 is MNHEY and CDR2 is SVGAGI. CDR3 DNA sequence: TGTGCCAGCAGTTACTCAGTGTCGGTCGCCGGTCGCATTCAGTACTTC. Its translation: CASSYSVSVAGRIQYF.

This chain uses TRBV5-1 with TRBJ2-3; D is perhaps TRBD1 (5 bases). The CDR3 sequence is 13 residues long. The germline V and J ends were trimmed by 4 bases and 4 bases, with 10 bases remaining between them. From germline, CDR1 is SGHRS and CDR2 YFSETQ. CDR3 region: CASSQLGADTQYF. As DNA, the CDR3 is TGCGCCAGCAGCCAGTTAGGGGCAGATACGCAGTATTTT.

This chain connects TRBV5-1 to TRBJ1-6; 9 bases agree with TRBD1. The V and J ends lost 4 bases and 9 bases, in that order; junction bases with no gene match: 14. In germline, CDR1 is SGHRS, CDR2 YFSETQ. There are 17 residues in the CDR3. CDR3 in amino acids: CASSQREGDRVGSPLHF. In nucleotides, the CDR3 is TGCGCCAGCAGCCAAAGGGAGGGGGACAGGGTTGGTTCACCCCTCCACTTT.

The chain carries TRBV30 and TRBJ1-2; 10 bases are shared with TRBD1. The germline CDR1 and CDR2 sequences are GTSNPN and SVGIG (reference sequence). After removal of 0 bases from V and 8 bases from J, the junction contained 9 bases not matched to a gene. The CDR3 runs 15 residues. The CDR3 protein is CAWSVLSGTGDGYTF. The CDR3, as DNA: TGTGCCTGGAGTGTACTATCCGGGACAGGGGACGGCTACACCTTC.

The rearrangement uses TRBV4-1 and TRBJ1-4; D gene ambiguous. V lost 1 base and J lost 4, with 10 bases in between. The CDR3 has 15 residues. The germline gives CDR1 MGHRA, CDR2 YSYEKL. CDR3 nucleotides: TGCGCCAGCAGCCAAGGAGGGTCGGATAATGAAAAACTGTTTTTT. Its translation: CASSQGGSDNEKLFF.

Of note for this clone: It is likely a read error, because the conserved phenylalanine at the end of the CDR3 is missing. The CDR3 coding sequence is TGTGCCAGCACGAGGACAGGGAGCTACGAGCAGTACCTC. This gives the protein CASTRTGSYEQYL. The chain employs TRBV6-6 and TRBJ2-7, with TRBD1 matching 8 bases. Per the germline V gene, CDR1 is MNHNY and CDR2 is SVGAGI (reference sequence). J gave up 3 bases and V 7 bases, and 5 bases lay outside the gene matches. There are 13 residues in the CDR3.

The chain joins TRBV6-1 to TRBJ2-3; D is perhaps TRBD2 (7 bases). This CDR3 contains 16 residues. Germline V gives CDR1 MNHNS, CDR2 SASEGT. V was pared by 3 bases and J by 1 base, with 14 bases between. The CDR3: CASSDRFGGRTDTQYF. CDR3 bases: TGTGCCAGCAGTGACCGGTTCGGGGGGCGCACAGATACGCAGTATTTT.

This clone has a handful of counts. The genes are TRBV6-1 and TRBJ1-6; D possibly corresponds to TRBD1 (6 bases). Germline CDR1 is MNHNS and CDR2 is SASEGT. The CDR3 is 15 residues long. V dropped 6 bases and J dropped 12 bases, with 21 bases sitting between them. Here the CDR3 DNA reads TGTGCCAGCAGCACTAGGGGGGGGGACGGGTTACCCCTCCACTTT. Translating gives CASSTRGGDGLPLHF.

The chain couples TRBV7-9 to TRBJ1-2; TRBD1 agrees at 12 bases. Per germline, CDR1 SEHNR and CDR2 FQNEAQ (reference sequence). This CDR3 has 15 amino acids. V shed 3 bases and J 4 bases; nucleotides not matched to a gene: 3. The CDR3, as DNA: TGTGCCAGCAGCTTTGGGACAGGGGGCAGCTATGGCTACACCTTC. Translation: CASSFGTGGSYGYTF.